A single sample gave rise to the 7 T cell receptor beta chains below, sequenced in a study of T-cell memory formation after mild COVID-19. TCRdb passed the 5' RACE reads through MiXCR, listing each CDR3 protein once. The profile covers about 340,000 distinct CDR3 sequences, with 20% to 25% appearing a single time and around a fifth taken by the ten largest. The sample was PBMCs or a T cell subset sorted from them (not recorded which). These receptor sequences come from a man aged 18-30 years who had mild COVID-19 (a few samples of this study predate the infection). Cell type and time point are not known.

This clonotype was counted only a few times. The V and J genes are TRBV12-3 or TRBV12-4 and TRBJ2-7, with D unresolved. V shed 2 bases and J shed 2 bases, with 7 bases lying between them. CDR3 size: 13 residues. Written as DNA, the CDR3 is TGTGCCAGCAGTTTAAGGGTGACCTACGAGCAGTACTTC. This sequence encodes CASSLRVTYEQYF.

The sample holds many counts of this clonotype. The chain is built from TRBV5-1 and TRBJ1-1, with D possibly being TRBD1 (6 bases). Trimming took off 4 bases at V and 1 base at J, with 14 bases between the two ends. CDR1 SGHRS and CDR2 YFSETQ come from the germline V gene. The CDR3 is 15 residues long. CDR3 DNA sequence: TGCGCCAGCAGCCGGACAGTCACAGGGAACACTGAAGCTTTCTTT. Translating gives CASSRTVTGNTEAFF.

CDR3 sequence: CASSGTRMGHEQFF. In DNA form, the CDR3 reads TGTGCCAGCAGTGGAACTCGTATGGGGCATGAGCAGTTCTTC. The V gene is TRBV6-1, the J gene TRBJ2-1, with D maybe TRBD1 (5 bases). Deletions cut 4 bases from V and 8 bases from J, with 15 bases between. Per germline, CDR1 MNHNS and CDR2 SASEGT. CDR3 size: 14 residues.

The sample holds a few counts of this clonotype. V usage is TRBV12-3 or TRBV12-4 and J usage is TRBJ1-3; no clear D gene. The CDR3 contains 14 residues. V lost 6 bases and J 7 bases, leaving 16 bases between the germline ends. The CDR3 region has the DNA TGTGCCAGCAGCCTCAGTTCAACAGCCAACACCATATATTTT. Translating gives CASSLSSTANTIYF.

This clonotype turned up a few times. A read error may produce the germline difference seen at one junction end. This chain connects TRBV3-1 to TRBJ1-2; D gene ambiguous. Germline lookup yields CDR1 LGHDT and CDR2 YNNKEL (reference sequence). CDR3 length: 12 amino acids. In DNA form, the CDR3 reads TGTGCCAGCAGCCAAGGACGGAGCGGAACAAGCTTC. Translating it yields CASSQGRSGTSF.

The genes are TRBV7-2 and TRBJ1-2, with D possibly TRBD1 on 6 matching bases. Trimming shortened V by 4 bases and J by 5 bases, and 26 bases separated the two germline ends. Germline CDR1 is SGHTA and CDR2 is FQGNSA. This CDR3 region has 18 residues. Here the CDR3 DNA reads TGTGCCAGCAGCTCAGATCCCATTCCCAGGACAGCCCTATATGGCTACACCTTC. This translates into CASSSDPIPRTALYGYTF.

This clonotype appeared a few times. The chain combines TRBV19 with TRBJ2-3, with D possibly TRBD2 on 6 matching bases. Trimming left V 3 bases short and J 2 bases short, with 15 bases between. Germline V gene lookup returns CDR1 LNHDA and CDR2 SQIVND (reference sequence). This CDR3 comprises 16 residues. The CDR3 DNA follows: TGTGCCAGTAGTATTACAGCGGGTGGCCTCACAGATACGCAGTATTTT. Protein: CASSITAGGLTDTQYF.